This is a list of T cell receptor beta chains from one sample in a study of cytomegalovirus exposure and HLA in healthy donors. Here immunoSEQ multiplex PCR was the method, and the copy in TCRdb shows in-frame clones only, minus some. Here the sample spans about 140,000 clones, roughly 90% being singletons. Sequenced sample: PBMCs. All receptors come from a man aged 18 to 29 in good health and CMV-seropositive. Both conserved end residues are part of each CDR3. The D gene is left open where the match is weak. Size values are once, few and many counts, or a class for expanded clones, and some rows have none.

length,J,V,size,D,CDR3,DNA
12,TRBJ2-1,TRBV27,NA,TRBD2,CASSGRAGEQFF,TGTGCCAGCAGCGGGAGGGCAGGGGAGCAGTTCTTC
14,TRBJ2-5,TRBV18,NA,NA,CASSSREGVETQYF,TGTGCCAGCTCATCCCGTGAGGGTGTTGAGACCCAGTACTTC
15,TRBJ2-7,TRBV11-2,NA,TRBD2,CASSPLALLSYEQYF,TGTGCCAGCAGCCCACTAGCGCTCCTCTCCTACGAGCAGTACTTC
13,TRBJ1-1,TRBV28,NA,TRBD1,CASSRTGGRGAFF,TGTGCCAGCAGTCGAACAGGGGGGAGAGGAGCTTTCTTT
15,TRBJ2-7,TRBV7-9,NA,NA,CASSFGGTVPYEQYF,TGTGCCAGCAGCTTCGGCGGGACAGTACCCTACGAGCAGTACTTC
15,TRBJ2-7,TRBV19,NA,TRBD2,CASSPPGGRMSEQYF,TGTGCCAGTAGTCCGCCGGGCGGGAGAATGAGCGAGCAGTACTTC
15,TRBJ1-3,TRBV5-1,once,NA,CASSLASTVGNTIYF,TGCGCCAGCAGCTTGGCCAGTACAGTGGGAAACACCATATATTTT
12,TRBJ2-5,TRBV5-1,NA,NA,CASSFPGETQYF,TGCGCCAGCAGCTTTCCCGGAGAGACCCAGTACTTC
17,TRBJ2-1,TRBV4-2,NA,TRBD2,CASSQSPTSGGANEQFF,TGTGCCAGCAGCCAATCTCCGACTAGCGGGGGGGCCAATGAGCAGTTCTTC
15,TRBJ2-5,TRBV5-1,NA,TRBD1,CASRFDRGELETQYF,TGCGCCAGCAGGTTCGACAGGGGTGAATTGGAGACCCAGTACTTC
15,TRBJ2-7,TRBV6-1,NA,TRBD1,CASSEDPTGGYEQYF,TGTGCCAGCAGTGAAGACCCGACAGGGGGTTACGAGCAGTACTTC
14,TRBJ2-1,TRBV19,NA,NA,CASRGGERANEQFF,TGTGCCAGCCGCGGTGGGGAGAGGGCGAATGAGCAGTTCTTC
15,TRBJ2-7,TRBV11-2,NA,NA,CASSSGASEYYEQYF,TGTGCCAGCAGCTCTGGAGCGTCCGAGTACTACGAGCAGTACTTC
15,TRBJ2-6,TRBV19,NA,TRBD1,CASSYPTGRANVLTF,TGTGCCAGTAGTTACCCGACAGGGAGGGCCAACGTCCTGACTTTC
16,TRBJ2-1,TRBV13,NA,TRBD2,CASSLGFGGGPSEQFF,TGTGCCAGCAGCTTAGGCTTTGGGGGAGGGCCCAGTGAGCAGTTCTTC
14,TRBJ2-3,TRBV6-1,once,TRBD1,CASSGGQGGDTQYF,TGTGCCAGCAGTGGGGGACAGGGGGGAGATACGCAGTATTTT
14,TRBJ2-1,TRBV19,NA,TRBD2,CASSLGRSYNEQFF,TGTGCCAGTAGTCTCGGGAGGTCCTACAATGAGCAGTTCTTC
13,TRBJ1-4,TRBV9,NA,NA,CASSAYPGEKLFF,TGTGCCAGCAGCGCCTATCCGGGGGAAAAACTGTTTTTT
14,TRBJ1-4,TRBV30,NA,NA,CAWNPDSRREKLFF,TGTGCCTGGAACCCCGATAGCAGGAGGGAAAAACTGTTTTTT
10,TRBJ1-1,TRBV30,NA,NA,CAWRGEGAFF,TGTGCCTGGAGAGGGGAGGGGGCTTTCTTT
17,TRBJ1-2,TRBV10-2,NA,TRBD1,CATTSGTGTPFNYGYTF,TGCGCCACTACGTCCGGGACAGGGACCCCTTTTAACTATGGCTACACCTTC
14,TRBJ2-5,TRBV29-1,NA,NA,CSVPGSWIQETQYF,TGCAGCGTGCCGGGATCGTGGATCCAAGAGACCCAGTACTTC
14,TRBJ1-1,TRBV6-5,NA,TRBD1,CASSTDRGSTEAFF,TGTGCCAGCAGTACCGACAGGGGGAGCACTGAAGCTTTCTTT
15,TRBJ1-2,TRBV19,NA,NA,CASSIGQPANYGYTF,TGTGCCAGTAGTATCGGACAGCCCGCTAACTATGGCTACACCTTC
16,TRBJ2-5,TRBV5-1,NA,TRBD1,CASSLPTGASVETQYF,TGCGCCAGCAGCTTGCCGACAGGGGCGTCTGTAGAGACCCAGTACTTC
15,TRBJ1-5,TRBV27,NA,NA,CASRRQFAGNQPQHF,TGTGCCAGCAGAAGACAGTTTGCAGGGAATCAGCCCCAGCATTTT
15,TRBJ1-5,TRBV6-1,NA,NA,CASVDTGVSNQPQHF,TGTGCCAGTGTCGACACGGGGGTGAGCAATCAGCCCCAGCATTTT
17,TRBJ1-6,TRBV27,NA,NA,CASSLGHYYSYNSPLHF,TGTGCCAGCAGTTTGGGACATTATTACTCCTATAATTCACCCCTCCACTTT
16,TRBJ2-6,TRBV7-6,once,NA,CASSLAEDSGANVLTF,TGTGCCAGCAGCTTGGCCGAAGACTCTGGGGCCAACGTCCTGACTTTC
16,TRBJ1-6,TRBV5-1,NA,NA,CASSADMSSYNSPLHF,TGCGCCAGCAGCGCGGACATGAGCTCCTATAATTCACCCCTCCACTTT
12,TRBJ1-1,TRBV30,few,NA,CAWSRLNTEAFF,TGTGCCTGGAGCAGGTTGAACACTGAAGCTTTCTTT
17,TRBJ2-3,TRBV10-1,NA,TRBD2,CASTTLGLAGGRHTQYF,TGCGCCAGCACTACTTTGGGACTAGCGGGTGGGAGGCATACGCAGTATTTT
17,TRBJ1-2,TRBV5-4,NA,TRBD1,CASSSLDRTGGDYGYTF,TGTGCCAGCAGCTCGTTAGACAGGACAGGTGGGGACTATGGCTACACCTTC
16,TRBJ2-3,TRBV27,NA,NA,CASSTIDWSRTDTQYF,TGTGCCAGCAGTACGATTGACTGGTCTAGGACAGATACGCAGTATTTT
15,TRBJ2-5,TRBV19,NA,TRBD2,CASSIGGGFQETQYF,TGTGCCAGTAGTATAGGGGGGGGTTTTCAAGAGACCCAGTACTTC
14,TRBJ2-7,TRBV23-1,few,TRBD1,CASRPWDRGYEQYF,TGCGCCAGCAGACCCTGGGACAGGGGCTACGAGCAGTACTTC
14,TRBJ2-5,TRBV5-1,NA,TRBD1,CASRPTGVPETQYF,TGCGCCAGCAGACCGACAGGGGTCCCAGAGACCCAGTACTTC
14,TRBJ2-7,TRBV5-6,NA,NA,CASSFEGGPYEQYF,TGTGCCAGCAGCTTTGAGGGGGGGCCTTACGAGCAGTACTTC